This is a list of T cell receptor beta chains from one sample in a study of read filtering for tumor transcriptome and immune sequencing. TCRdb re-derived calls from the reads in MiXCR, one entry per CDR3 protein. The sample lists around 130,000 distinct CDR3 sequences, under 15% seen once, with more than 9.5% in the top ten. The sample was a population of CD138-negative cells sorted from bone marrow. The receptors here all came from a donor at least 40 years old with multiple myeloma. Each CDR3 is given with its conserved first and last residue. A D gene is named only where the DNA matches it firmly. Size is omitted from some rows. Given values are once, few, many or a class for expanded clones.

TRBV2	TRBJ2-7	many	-	TGTGCCAGCAAGGGGCAGACCCCCTACGAGCAGTACTTC	CASKGQTPYEQYF
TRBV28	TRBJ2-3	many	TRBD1	TGTGCCAGCAGCCTCCTTGTTCGGGACAGGGGCCGCATTGACACAGATACGCAGTATTTT	CASSLLVRDRGRIDTDTQYF
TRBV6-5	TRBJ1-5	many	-	TGTGCCAGCAGTGTTAGTGGATCTCAGCCCCAGCATTTT	CASSVSGSQPQHF
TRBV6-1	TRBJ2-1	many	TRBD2	TGTGCCAGCAGTGCCAAAACCGGGACTATATACTACAATGAGCAGTTCTTC	CASSAKTGTIYYNEQFF
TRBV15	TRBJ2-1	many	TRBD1	TGTGCCACCAGCAGAGAGGCAGGGGGCCGATTAATAGCGGTAAGGCAGTTCTTC	CATSREAGGRLIAVRQFF
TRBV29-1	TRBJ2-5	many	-	TGCAGCGCATACAGGGACCAAGAGACCCAGTACTTC	CSAYRDQETQYF
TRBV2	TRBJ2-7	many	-	TGTGCCAGCAGTGAAGTCGGCGAGTTGTACGAGCAGTACTTC	CASSEVGELYEQYF
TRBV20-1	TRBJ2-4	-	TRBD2	TGCAGTGCAAGCGGGACTTCTGATCAGTACTTC	CSASGTSDQYF
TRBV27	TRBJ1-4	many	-	TGTGCCAGCAGGCTCAACAGGGACGCTGAAAAACTGTTTTTT	CASRLNRDAEKLFF
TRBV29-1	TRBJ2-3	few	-	TGCAGCGTCGGGGACGTTGATACGCAGTATTTT	CSVGDVDTQYF
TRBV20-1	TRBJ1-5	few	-	TGCAGTGCTAGAGATCAGAGGCCAAATCAGCCCCAGCATTTT	CSARDQRPNQPQHF
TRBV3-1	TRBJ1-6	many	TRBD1	TGTGCCAGCAGCCAAAACTCACAGGGGAATTCACCCCTCCACTTT	CASSQNSQGNSPLHF
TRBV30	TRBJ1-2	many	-	TGTGCCTGGAGTCGAGCGGGGGGGGCTAACTATGGCTACACCTTC	CAWSRAGGANYGYTF
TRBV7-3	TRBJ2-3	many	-	TGTGCCAGCAGCTTAAACGGGGCCCGCACAGATACGCAGTATTTT	CASSLNGARTDTQYF
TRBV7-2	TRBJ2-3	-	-	TGTGCCAGCAGCTTAGGTTTCCGGACGGGCACAGATACGCAGTATTTT	CASSLGFRTGTDTQYF
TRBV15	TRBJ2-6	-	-	TGTGCCACCAGCAGAGACCGGCGGAGCTCTGGGGCCAACGTCCTGACTTTC	CATSRDRRSSGANVLTF
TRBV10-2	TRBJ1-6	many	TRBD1	TGCGCCAGCAGCGATGAACAGGGGGCGTATTCACCCCTCCACTTT	CASSDEQGAYSPLHF
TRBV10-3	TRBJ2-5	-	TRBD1	TGTGCCATCTCTCGGGACAGAGAGCAAGAGACCCAGTACTTC	CAISRDREQETQYF
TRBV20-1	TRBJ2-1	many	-	TGCAGTGCTAGGCCGGGGAGTCGGAACTCCTACAATGAGCAGTTCTTC	CSARPGSRNSYNEQFF
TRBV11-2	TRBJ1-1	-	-	TGTGCCAGCAGCTTAGAGGCGGTGAACACTGAAGCTTTCTTT	CASSLEAVNTEAFF
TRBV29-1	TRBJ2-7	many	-	TGCAGCGTTGTATTCCACTCCTACGAGCAGTACTTC	CSVVFHSYEQYF
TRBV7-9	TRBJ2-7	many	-	TGTGCCAGCAGCTTAGCATCCCCCCACGAGCAGTACTTC	CASSLASPHEQYF
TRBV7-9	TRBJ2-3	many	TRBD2	TGTGCCAGCAGCTCCGCGGAGACTAGCGGGGGCACAGATACGCAGTATTTT	CASSSAETSGGTDTQYF
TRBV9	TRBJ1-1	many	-	TGTGCCAGCAGCGTAGGGACTCTTAAGGCTGAAGCTTTCTTT	CASSVGTLKAEAFF
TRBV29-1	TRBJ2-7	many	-	TGCAGCGTTCGTCAGGACACGCGGGTCTACGAGCAGTACTTC	CSVRQDTRVYEQYF
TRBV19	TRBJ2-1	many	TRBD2	TGTGCCAGTAGTACCTATAGCGGGGGGGCGTATGAGCAGTTCTTC	CASSTYSGGAYEQFF
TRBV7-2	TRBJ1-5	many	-	TGTGCCAGCAGGGACAGCAATCAGCCCCAGCATTTT	CASRDSNQPQHF
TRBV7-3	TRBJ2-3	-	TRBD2	TGTGCCAGCAGCCAGACTAGCGGGAAGCAAACGCAGTATTTT	CASSQTSGKQTQYF
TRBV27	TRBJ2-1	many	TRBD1	TGTGCCAGCAGTAGATATACCGGGACAGGGGTCGGTGAGCAGTTCTTC	CASSRYTGTGVGEQFF
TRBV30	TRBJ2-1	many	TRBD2	TGTGCCTGGGAGTCGTGGAGCGGGAGTCCCTACAATGAGCAGTTCTTC	CAWESWSGSPYNEQFF
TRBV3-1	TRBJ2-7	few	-	TGTGCCAGCAGCCAAGATATGCCCTACGAGCAGTACTTC	CASSQDMPYEQYF
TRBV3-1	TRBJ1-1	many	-	TGTGCCAGCAGCCAGTCGGGGGACACTGAAGCTTTCTTT	CASSQSGDTEAFF